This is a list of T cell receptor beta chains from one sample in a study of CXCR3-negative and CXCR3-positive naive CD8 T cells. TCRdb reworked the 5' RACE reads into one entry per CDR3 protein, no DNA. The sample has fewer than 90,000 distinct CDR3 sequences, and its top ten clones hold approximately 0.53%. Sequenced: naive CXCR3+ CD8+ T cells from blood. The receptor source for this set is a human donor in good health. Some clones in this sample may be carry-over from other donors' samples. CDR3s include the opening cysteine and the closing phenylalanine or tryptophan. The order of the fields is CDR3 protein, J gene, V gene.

CASSSQGPRQPQHF,TRBJ1-5,TRBV7-9
CSVEGHNPYEQYF,TRBJ2-7,TRBV29-1
CASNLQGASTDTQYF,TRBJ2-3,TRBV9
CASFLAAGANVLTF,TRBJ2-6,TRBV6-1
CASSLGGQGTYEQYF,TRBJ2-7,TRBV7-6
CASSWGAEQFF,TRBJ2-1,TRBV28
CASTSWDYGYTF,TRBJ1-2,TRBV7-2
CASSMSGNEQFF,TRBJ2-1,TRBV19
CASSQESGQGRYGELFF,TRBJ2-2,TRBV3-1
CASSELAALNTGELFF,TRBJ2-2,TRBV25-1
CASSALAEITDTQYF,TRBJ2-3,TRBV28
CASSQDSASYNEQFF,TRBJ2-1,TRBV14
CASSSGYGLSKEKLFF,TRBJ1-4,TRBV7-9
CASSFRSTSLRETQYF,TRBJ2-5,TRBV28
CASSYGRGEDYGYTF,TRBJ1-2,TRBV6-9
CASSSEGNEHEQYF,TRBJ2-7,TRBV5-1
CSVELAGGDNEQFF,TRBJ2-1,TRBV29-1
CASSYFDSPLHF,TRBJ1-6,TRBV6-2/TRBV6-3
CASGFGGGGTEAFF,TRBJ1-1,TRBV25-1
CASSFGGAYNEQFF,TRBJ2-1,TRBV27
CASSFQQAGDTQYF,TRBJ2-3,TRBV28
CASSPSATSTYEQYF,TRBJ2-7,TRBV4-2
CASSPVESMRDNEQFF,TRBJ2-1,TRBV19
CASRGDRGWSEAFF,TRBJ1-1,TRBV28
CASSQERGYGSPLHF,TRBJ1-6,TRBV28
CASSQPFDRDTEAFF,TRBJ1-1,TRBV7-2
CASIVRQGAGNTIYF,TRBJ1-3,TRBV21-1
CASSYSSGSLNEQFF,TRBJ2-1,TRBV6-6
CASSPYSEETQYF,TRBJ2-5,TRBV12-3/TRBV12-4
CASSLDFLAGEVTDTQYF,TRBJ2-3,TRBV27
CASSGGSNEKLFF,TRBJ1-4,TRBV5-6
CATSLGSQETQYF,TRBJ2-5,TRBV15
CASIRVEGPKETQYF,TRBJ2-5,TRBV6-4
CSVDIRPGEQYF,TRBJ2-7,TRBV29-1
CASSSLTNTGELFF,TRBJ2-2,TRBV12-3/TRBV12-4
CASSQPGTGGEQYF,TRBJ2-7,TRBV6-6
CASRLAALAGGEQFF,TRBJ2-1,TRBV12-2
CSARDLYEQYF,TRBJ2-7,TRBV20-1
CSALRGGEVNEQFF,TRBJ2-1,TRBV20-1
CSARDVHSNGYTF,TRBJ1-2,TRBV20-1
CASSQGTGTSSYEQYF,TRBJ2-7,TRBV4-3
CASAGEGASGANVLTF,TRBJ2-6,TRBV10-1
CASSLKTGSLLNYGYTF,TRBJ1-2,TRBV6-5
CASSQDLSVPYNEQFF,TRBJ2-1,TRBV4-3
CASSAGQVGGELFF,TRBJ2-2,TRBV5-1
CAWSDGSGANVLTF,TRBJ2-6,TRBV30
CASSLRDAKNIQYF,TRBJ2-4,TRBV7-9
CSTELTSTDTQYF,TRBJ2-3,TRBV29-1
CASSYPGTEQETQYF,TRBJ2-5,TRBV6-6
CASSLTGRIATNEKLFF,TRBJ1-4,TRBV6-2/TRBV6-3
CATSRGQNTGELFF,TRBJ2-2,TRBV15
CASSPVWGANNEQFF,TRBJ2-1,TRBV5-4
CASSENHWSSGELFF,TRBJ2-2,TRBV2
CASRITGSTDTQYF,TRBJ2-3,TRBV12-3/TRBV12-4
CASSDEAGDRTGELFF,TRBJ2-2,TRBV13
CSVASGPQETQYF,TRBJ2-5,TRBV29-1
CASSGTGGLYTEAFF,TRBJ1-1,TRBV5-1
CATSRDRETQYF,TRBJ2-5,TRBV15
CASCNGDLSGYEQYF,TRBJ2-7,TRBV12-3/TRBV12-4